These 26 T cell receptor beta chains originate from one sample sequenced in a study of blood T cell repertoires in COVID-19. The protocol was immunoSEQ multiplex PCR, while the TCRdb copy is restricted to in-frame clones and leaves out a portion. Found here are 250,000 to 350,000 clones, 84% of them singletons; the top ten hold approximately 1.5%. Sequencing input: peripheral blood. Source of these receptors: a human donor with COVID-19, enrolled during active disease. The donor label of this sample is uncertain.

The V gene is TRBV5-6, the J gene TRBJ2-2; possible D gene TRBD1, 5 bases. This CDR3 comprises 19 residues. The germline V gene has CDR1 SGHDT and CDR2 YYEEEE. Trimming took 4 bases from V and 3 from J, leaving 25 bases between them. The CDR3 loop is CASSPGPGHPTLHTGELFF. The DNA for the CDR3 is TGTGCCAGCAGCCCCGGCCCCGGACACCCAACCCTCCACACCGGGGAGCTGTTTTTT.

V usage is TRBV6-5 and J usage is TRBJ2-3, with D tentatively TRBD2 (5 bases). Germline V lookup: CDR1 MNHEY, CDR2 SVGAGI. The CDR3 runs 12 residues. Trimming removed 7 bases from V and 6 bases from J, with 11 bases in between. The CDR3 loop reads CASTPTGDTQYF. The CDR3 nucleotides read TGTGCCAGCACCCCAACGGGGGATACGCAGTATTTT.

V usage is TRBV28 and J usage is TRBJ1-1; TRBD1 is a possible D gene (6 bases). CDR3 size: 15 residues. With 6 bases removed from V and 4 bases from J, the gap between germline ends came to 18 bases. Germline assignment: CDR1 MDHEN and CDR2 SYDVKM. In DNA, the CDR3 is TGTGCCAGCAGGAGGTCGGGGGGCGTGGGCACTGAAGCTTTCTTT. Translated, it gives CASRRSGGVGTEAFF.

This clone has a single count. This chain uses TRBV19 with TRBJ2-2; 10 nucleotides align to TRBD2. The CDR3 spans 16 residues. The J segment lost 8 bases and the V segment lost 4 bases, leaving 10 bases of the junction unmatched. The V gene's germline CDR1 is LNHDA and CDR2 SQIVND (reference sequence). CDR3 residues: CASSKGLAGVPGELFF. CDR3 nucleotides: TGTGCCAGTAGTAAGGGGCTAGCGGGAGTCCCGGGGGAGCTGTTTTTT.

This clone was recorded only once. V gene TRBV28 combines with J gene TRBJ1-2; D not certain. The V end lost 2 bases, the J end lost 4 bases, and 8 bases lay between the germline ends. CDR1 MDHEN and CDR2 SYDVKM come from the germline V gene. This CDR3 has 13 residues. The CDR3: CASSLEDFYGYTF. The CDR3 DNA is TGTGCCAGCAGTTTAGAAGACTTCTATGGCTACACCTTC.

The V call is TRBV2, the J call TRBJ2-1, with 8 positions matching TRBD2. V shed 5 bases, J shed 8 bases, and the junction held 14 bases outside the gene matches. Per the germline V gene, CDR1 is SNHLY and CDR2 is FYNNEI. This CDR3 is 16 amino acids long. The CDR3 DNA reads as TGTGCCAGCAGTATCATTCGAAGCGGGAGTGGTGATGAGCAGTTCTTC. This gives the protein CASSIIRSGSGDEQFF.

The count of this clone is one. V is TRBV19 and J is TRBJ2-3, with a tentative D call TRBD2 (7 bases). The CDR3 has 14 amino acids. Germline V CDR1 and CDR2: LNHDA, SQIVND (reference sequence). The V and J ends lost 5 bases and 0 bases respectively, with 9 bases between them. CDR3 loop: CASSGGASTDTQYF. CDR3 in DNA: TGTGCCAGTAGTGGGGGGGCTAGCACAGATACGCAGTATTTT.

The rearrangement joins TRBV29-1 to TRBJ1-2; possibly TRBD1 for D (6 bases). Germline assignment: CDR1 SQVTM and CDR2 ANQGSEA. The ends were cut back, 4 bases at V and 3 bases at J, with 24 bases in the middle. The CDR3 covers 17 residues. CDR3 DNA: TGCAGCGTTGTCCAGAGGCAGGGAGGGGGGGCGTACTATGGCTACACCTTC. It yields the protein CSVVQRQGGGAYYGYTF.

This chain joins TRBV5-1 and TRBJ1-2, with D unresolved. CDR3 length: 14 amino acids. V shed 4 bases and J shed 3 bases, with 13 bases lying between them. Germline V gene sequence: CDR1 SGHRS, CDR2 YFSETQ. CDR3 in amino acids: CASSLIGADYGYTF. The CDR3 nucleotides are TGCGCCAGCAGCCTAATCGGAGCTGACTATGGCTACACCTTC.

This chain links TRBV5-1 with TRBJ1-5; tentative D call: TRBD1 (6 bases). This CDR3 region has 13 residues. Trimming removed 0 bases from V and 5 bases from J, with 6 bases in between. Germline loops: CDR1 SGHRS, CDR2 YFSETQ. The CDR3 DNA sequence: TGCGCCAGCAGCTTGGGGACAGATCAGCCCCAGCATTTT. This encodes CASSLGTDQPQHF. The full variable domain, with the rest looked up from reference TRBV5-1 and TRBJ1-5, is KAGVTQTPRYLIKTRGQQVTLSCSPISGHRSVSWYQQTPGQGLQFLFEYFSETQRNKGNFPGRFSGRQFSNSRSEMNVSTLELGDSALYLCASSLGTDQPQHFGDGTRLSIL.

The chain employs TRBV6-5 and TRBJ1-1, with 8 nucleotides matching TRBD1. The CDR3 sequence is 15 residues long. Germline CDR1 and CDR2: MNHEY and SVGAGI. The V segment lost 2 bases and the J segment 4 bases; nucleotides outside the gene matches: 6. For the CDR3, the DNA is TGTGCCAGCAGTTACAGACAGGGGTTCGGCACTGAAGCTTTCTTT. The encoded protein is CASSYRQGFGTEAFF.

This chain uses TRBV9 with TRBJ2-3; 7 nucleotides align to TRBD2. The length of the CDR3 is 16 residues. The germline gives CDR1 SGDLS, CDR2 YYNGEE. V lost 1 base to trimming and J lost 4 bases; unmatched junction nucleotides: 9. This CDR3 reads CASSVRGGSGADTQYF. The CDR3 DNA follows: TGTGCCAGCAGCGTAAGGGGCGGGAGTGGCGCAGATACGCAGTATTTT.

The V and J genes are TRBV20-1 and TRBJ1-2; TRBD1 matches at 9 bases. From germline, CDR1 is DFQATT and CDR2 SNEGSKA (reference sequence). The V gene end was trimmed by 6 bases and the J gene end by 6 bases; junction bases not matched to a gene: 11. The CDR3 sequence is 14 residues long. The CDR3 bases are TGCAGTGCGAGTGGGACAGGGACCGCAAATGGCTACACCTTC. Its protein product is CSASGTGTANGYTF.

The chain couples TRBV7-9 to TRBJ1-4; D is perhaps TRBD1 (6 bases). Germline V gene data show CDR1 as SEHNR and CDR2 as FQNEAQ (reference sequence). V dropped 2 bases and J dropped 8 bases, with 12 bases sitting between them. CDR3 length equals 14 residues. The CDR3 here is CASSLLQGGEKLFF. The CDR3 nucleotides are TGTGCCAGCAGCTTACTACAGGGAGGGGAAAAACTGTTTTTT.

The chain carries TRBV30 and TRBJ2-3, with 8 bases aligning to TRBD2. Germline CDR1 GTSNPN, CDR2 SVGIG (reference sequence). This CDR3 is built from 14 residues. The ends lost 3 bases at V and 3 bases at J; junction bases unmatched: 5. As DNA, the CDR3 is TGTGCCTGGAGAGACGGGAGGGAAACAGATACGCAGTATTTT. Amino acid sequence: CAWRDGRETDTQYF.

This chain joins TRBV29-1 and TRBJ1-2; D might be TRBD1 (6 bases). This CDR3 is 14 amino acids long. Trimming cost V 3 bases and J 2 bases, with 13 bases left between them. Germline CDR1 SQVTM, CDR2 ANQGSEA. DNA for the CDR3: TGCAGCGTTGATGGGGGGGACACAAACTATGGCTACACCTTC. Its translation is CSVDGGDTNYGYTF. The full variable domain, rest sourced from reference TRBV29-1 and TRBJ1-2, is SAVISQKPSRDICQRGTSLTIQCQVDSQVTMMFWYRQQPGQSLTLIATANQGSEATYESGFVIDKFPISRPNLTFSTLTVSNMSPEDSSIYLCSVDGGDTNYGYTFGSGTRLTVV.

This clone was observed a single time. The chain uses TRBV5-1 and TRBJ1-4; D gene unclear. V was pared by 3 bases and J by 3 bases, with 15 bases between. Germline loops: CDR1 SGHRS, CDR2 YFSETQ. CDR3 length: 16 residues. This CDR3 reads CASSSHGVEANEKLFF. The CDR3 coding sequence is TGCGCCAGCAGCTCCCACGGGGTTGAGGCTAATGAAAAACTGTTTTTT.

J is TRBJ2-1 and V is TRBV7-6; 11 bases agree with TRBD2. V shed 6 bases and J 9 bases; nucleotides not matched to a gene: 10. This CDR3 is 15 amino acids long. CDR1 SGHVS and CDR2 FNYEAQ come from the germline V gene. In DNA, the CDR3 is TGTGCCAGCAGTTCAATTAGCGGGAGGGCCTTTGAGCAGTTCTTC. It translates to CASSSISGRAFEQFF.

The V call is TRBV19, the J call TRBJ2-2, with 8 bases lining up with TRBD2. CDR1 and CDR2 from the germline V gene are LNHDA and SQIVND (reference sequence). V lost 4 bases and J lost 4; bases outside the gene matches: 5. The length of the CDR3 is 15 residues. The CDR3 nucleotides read TGTGCCAGTAGTAACACGGGAGGGAGCACCGGGGAGCTGTTTTTT. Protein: CASSNTGGSTGELFF. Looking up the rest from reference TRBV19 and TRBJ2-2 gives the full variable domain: DGGITQSPKYLFRKEGQNVTLSCEQNLNHDAMYWYRQDPGQGLRLIYYSQIVNDFQKGDIAEGYSVSREKKESFPLTVTSAQKNPTAFYLCASSNTGGSTGELFFGEGSRLTVL.

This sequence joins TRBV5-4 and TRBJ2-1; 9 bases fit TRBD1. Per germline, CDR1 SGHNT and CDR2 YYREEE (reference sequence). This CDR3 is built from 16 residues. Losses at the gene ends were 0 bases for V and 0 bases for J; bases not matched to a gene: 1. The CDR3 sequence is CASSLVGQGSYNEQFF. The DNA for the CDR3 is TGTGCCAGCAGCTTGGTGGGACAGGGCTCCTACAATGAGCAGTTCTTC. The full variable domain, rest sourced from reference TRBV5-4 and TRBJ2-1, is ETGVTQSPTHLIKTRGQQVTLRCSSQSGHNTVSWYQQALGQGPQFIFQYYREEENGRGNFPPRFSGLQFPNYSSELNVNALELDDSALYLCASSLVGQGSYNEQFFGPGTRLTVL.

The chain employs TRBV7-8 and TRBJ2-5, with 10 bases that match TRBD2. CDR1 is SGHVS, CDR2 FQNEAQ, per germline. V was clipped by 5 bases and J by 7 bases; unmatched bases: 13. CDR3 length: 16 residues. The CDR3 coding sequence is TGTGCCAGCAGCCTAGACTTGGGACTAGCGAGACTGACCCAGTACTTC. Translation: CASSLDLGLARLTQYF. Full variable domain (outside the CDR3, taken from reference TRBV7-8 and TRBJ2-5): GAGVSQSPRYKVAKRGQDVALRCDPISGHVSLFWYQQALGQGPEFLTYFQNEAQLDKSGLPSDRFFAERPEGSVSTLKIQRTQQEDSAVYLCASSLDLGLARLTQYFGPGTRLLVL.

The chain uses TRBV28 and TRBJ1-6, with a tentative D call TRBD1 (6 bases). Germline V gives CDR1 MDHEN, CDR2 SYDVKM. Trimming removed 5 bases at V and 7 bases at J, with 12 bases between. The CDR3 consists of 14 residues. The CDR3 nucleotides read TGTGCCAGCAGTCCGGGACACTCGAATTCACCCCTCCACTTT. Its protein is CASSPGHSNSPLHF.

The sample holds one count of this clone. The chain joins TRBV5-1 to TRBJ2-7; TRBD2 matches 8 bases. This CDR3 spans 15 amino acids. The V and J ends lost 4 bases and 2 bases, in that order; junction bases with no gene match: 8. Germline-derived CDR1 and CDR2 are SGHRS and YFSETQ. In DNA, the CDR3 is TGCGCCAGCAGCCTAGGGACTAGTCGGGCCTACGAGCAGTACTTC. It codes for CASSLGTSRAYEQYF.

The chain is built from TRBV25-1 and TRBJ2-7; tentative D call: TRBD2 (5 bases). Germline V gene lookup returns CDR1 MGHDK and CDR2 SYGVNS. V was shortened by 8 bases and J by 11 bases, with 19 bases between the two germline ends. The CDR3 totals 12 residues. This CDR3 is CASDGGPGKEYF. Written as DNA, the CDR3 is TGTGCCAGCGATGGCGGGCCGGGGAAGGAGTACTTC.

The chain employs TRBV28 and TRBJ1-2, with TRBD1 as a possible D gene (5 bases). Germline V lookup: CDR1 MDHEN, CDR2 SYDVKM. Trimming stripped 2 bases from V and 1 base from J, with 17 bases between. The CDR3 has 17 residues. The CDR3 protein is CASSLGSGAGLNYGYTF. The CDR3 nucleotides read TGTGCCAGCAGTTTAGGATCTGGGGCAGGGCTTAACTATGGCTACACCTTC.

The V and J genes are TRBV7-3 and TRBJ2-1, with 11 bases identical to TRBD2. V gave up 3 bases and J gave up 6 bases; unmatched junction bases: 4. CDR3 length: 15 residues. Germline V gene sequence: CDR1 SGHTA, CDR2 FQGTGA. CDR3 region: CASSFLAGGSNEQFF. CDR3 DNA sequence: TGTGCCAGCAGCTTTCTAGCGGGAGGCTCCAATGAGCAGTTCTTC.